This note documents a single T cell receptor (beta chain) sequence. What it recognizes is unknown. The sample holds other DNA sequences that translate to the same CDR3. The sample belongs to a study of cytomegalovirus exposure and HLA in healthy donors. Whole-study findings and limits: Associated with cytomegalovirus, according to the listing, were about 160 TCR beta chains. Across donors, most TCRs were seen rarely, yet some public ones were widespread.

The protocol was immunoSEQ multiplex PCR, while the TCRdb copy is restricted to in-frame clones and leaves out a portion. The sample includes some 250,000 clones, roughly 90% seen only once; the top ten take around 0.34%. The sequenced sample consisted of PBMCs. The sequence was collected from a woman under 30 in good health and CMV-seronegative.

CDR3 sequence reads: CSVGGEGIIETQYF. CDR3 sequence (DNA): TGCAGCGTTGGGGGGGAGGGGATTATAGAGACCCAGTACTTC. The rearrangement uses TRBV29-1 and TRBJ2-5; TRBD2 matches 7 bases. Losses at the gene ends were 4 bases for V and 4 bases for J; bases not matched to a gene: 9. CDR3 size: 14 residues. The germline V gene encodes CDR1 SQVTM and CDR2 ANQGSEA.